This T cell receptor (beta chain) emerged from a study of T-cell memory formation after mild COVID-19. This clonotype has a handful of counts. Germline loops: CDR1 DFQATT, CDR2 SNEGSKA (reference sequence). The CDR3 extends over 15 amino acids. Trimming took 2 bases from V and 1 from J, leaving 12 bases between them. TCRdb passed the 5' RACE reads through MiXCR, listing each CDR3 protein once. The sample yields approximately 300,000 distinct CDR3 sequences, 15% to 20% seen once. The source material was PBMCs or a T cell subset sorted from them (not recorded which). The source is a young man who had mild COVID-19 (a few samples of this study predate the infection). Cell type and time point are not known. The chain links TRBV20-1 to TRBJ2-1, with D possibly TRBD1 on 6 matching bases. The CDR3 DNA follows: TGCAGTGCTAGATGGTCAGGGGCTTCCTACAATGAGCAGTTCTTC. Its protein product is CSARWSGASYNEQFF.